Given below is one T cell receptor beta chain in context. This clonotype was seen only a few times. The specificity of this receptor is unknown. Base-call qualities are not available, and no considerably larger clone is one nucleotide away. The germline ends are 16 bases apart after V is trimmed by 4 bases and J by 3 bases. CDR1 and CDR2, per the germline V gene (reference sequence), are MNHEY and SMNVEV. The CDR3 numbers 16 residues from cysteine through phenylalanine. Only the CDR3 region is kept as DNA, spanning 48 bases read in frame from base 1. The data were taken from a study of CD8 T cells in ankylosing spondylitis (TCRdb year 2017). The study in broad terms: To find TCR variants linked to disease, the study profiled T cell receptor beta repertoires in ankylosing spondylitis patients and healthy donors. The whole study cohort included some 100 healthy donors and under 30 ankylosing spondylitis patients. Samples of peripheral blood were taken, and for ankylosing spondylitis patients, synovial fluid was collected as well. Broad study findings and their caveats: Some motif variants had previously been reported in the synovial fluid and blood of reactive arthritis patients, which suggests shared mechanisms of disease initiation. In peripheral blood, the disease-linked clones were found at relatively low frequencies and had a CD8+ phenotype. According to the report, matched synovial fluid samples from ankylosing spondylitis patients were significantly enriched for the disease-linked clones. Blood from ankylosing spondylitis patients appeared to be characterized by a TCR beta motif composed of under 10 highly homologous amino acid variants.

TCRdb records Illumina HiSeq 2500 as the sequencer. TCR beta libraries were prepared by quantitative 5'-RACE with molecular barcodes. As for the original processing: A new computational method, built on a probabilistic model of VDJ rearrangement, was used to identify disease-linked TCR variants. Clones were called with MiXCR by TCRdb after fastp trimmed the public reads at Q25, and only in-frame beta chains were retained. Rows with one shared CDR3 protein collapse into an entry with the most common genes and DNA. TCRdb's processing, not the study's, gives the V and J calls here. Across this sample there are 310,000 or so distinct CDR3 sequences, with about 20% seen only once. Jointly, the top ten make up about 8% of the sample.

The sequence is built from TRBV27 and TRBJ2-1; a tentative D match to TRBD2 spans 6 bases. This TCR came from a male donor with ankylosing spondylitis or in good health (not recorded which). Sequencing was done on a sample of blood, either unsorted or a sorted T cell fraction (not recorded which). CDR3 protein: CASSSGGLSGYNEQFF. The DNA sequence is TGTGCCAGCAGTTCTGGTGGACTTAGCGGCTACAATGAGCAGTTCTTC.